This entry lists 17 T cell receptor beta chains sequenced from one sample in a study of PD-L1 blockade in urothelial cancer. Time point specified: peripheral blood 6 weeks after treatment start. The protocol was immunoSEQ multiplex PCR, while the TCRdb copy is restricted to in-frame clones and leaves out a portion. The sample consists of nearly 50,000 clones, about 85% of them appearing once. The source material was PBMCs, sampled around atezolizumab (anti-PD-L1) treatment. Every receptor here comes from a man aged 50-59 years with urothelial cancer.

CDR3 region: CASSLRLATDTQYF. As DNA, the CDR3 is TGTGCCAGCAGCCTCCGACTAGCAACAGATACGCAGTATTTT. The rearrangement links TRBV9 to TRBJ2-3; 7 bases agree with TRBD2. Germline CDR1 and CDR2: SGDLS and YYNGEE. CDR3 size: 14 residues. The J segment lost 3 bases and the V segment lost 4 bases, leaving 5 bases of the junction unmatched.

The J gene is TRBJ2-3, the V gene TRBV5-1; D perhaps matches TRBD1 (6 bases). Trimming stripped 6 bases from V and 3 bases from J, with 14 bases between. The CDR3 length is 14 residues. Germline V CDR1 and CDR2: SGHRS, YFSETQ. The CDR3 DNA reads TGCGCCAGCACCCCACAGGGTGGGACAGATACGCAGTATTTT. It encodes CASTPQGGTDTQYF.

This clone was picked up a small number of times. The chain is built from TRBV10-3 and TRBJ1-4; maybe TRBD1 (6 bases). This CDR3 spans 13 amino acids. Germline V gene sequence: CDR1 ENHRY, CDR2 SYGVKD. The germline V and J ends were trimmed by 6 bases and 5 bases, with 10 bases remaining between them. As DNA, the CDR3 is TGTGCCATCAGGAGAGGGGGAAATGAAAAACTGTTTTTT. Protein sequence: CAIRRGGNEKLFF.

Only one count was recorded for this clone. The chain carries TRBV9 and TRBJ1-1, with no clear D. Germline CDR1 SGDLS, CDR2 YYNGEE. The CDR3 has 15 residues. Between the trimmed V and J ends, which lost 0 bases and 0 bases, there was a span of 9 bases. The CDR3 DNA reads TGTGCCAGCAGCGTAGGAAATGGAGTGAACACTGAAGCTTTCTTT. Translating gives CASSVGNGVNTEAFF.

The rearrangement joins TRBV18 to TRBJ2-1, with 13 bases identical to TRBD2. Germline V gene sequence: CDR1 KGHSH, CDR2 LQKENI. The V segment lost 3 bases and the J segment 0 bases; nucleotides outside the gene matches: 14. This CDR3 spans 21 amino acids. CDR3 nucleotides: TGTGCCAGCTCACCCCTTGCACTAGCGGGGGGGCCACTTCTCTCCTACAATGAGCAGTTCTTC. Its translation is CASSPLALAGGPLLSYNEQFF.

The chain has TRBV11-2 and TRBJ1-2; D remains unclear. Germline V gives CDR1 SGHAT, CDR2 FQNNGV. Trimming took 4 bases from V and 4 from J, leaving 13 bases between them. This CDR3 spans 14 amino acids. CDR3 nucleotide sequence: TGTGCCAGCAGCTCTGGGAGGCGGATCTATGGCTACACCTTC. It is translated as CASSSGRRIYGYTF.

This clone occurred once. V usage is TRBV7-3 and J usage is TRBJ2-1; 8 positions match TRBD2. Germline V gene lookup returns CDR1 SGHTA and CDR2 FQGTGA. V gave up 5 bases and J gave up 6 bases; unmatched junction bases: 9. CDR3 length: 15 residues. The CDR3 loop reads CASSHGGAVGNEQFF. The DNA for the CDR3 is TGTGCCAGCAGCCACGGGGGGGCCGTCGGCAATGAGCAGTTCTTC.

This clone was observed a few times. The gene calls are TRBV9 and TRBJ1-1; D might be TRBD1 (6 bases). The germline V and J ends were trimmed by 0 bases and 0 bases, with 9 bases remaining between them. Germline lookup yields CDR1 SGDLS and CDR2 YYNGEE. The CDR3 runs 15 residues. In DNA, the CDR3 is TGTGCCAGCAGCGTAGCGGGACACTTGAACACTGAAGCTTTCTTT. This encodes CASSVAGHLNTEAFF.

This chain joins TRBV7-8 and TRBJ1-5; possible D gene TRBD1, 5 bases. V was shortened by 5 bases and J by 0 bases, with 14 bases between the two germline ends. The CDR3 runs to 16 residues. Germline V gene sequence: CDR1 SGHVS, CDR2 FQNEAQ. CDR3 region: CASSHGHQISNQPQHF. CDR3 nucleotides: TGTGCCAGCAGCCACGGACACCAAATTAGCAATCAGCCCCAGCATTTT. The full variable domain, rest sourced from reference TRBV7-8 and TRBJ1-5, is GAGVSQSPRYKVAKRGQDVALRCDPISGHVSLFWYQQALGQGPEFLTYFQNEAQLDKSGLPSDRFFAERPEGSVSTLKIQRTQQEDSAVYLCASSHGHQISNQPQHFGDGTRLSIL.

This clone appeared a single time. This chain connects TRBV10-1 to TRBJ2-3; perhaps TRBD2 as D (6 bases). Looked up from germline, CDR1 is WNHNN and CDR2 is SYGVQD (reference sequence). Between the trimmed V and J ends, which lost 3 bases and 8 bases, there was a span of 15 bases. The CDR3 totals 14 residues. In DNA, the CDR3 is TGCGCCAGCAGTGATCGGGGGAGTAGAGGTACGCAGTATTTT. Amino acid sequence: CASSDRGSRGTQYF.

The genes are TRBV6-4 and TRBJ2-3, with 7 bases that match TRBD1. V lost 0 bases and J lost 5; bases outside the gene matches: 5. Germline values: CDR1 MRHNA, CDR2 SNTAGT. This CDR3 region has 15 residues. CDR3 in DNA: TGTGCCAGCAGTGACTCGTTTCAGGGGGTAGATACGCAGTATTTT. Amino acids: CASSDSFQGVDTQYF.

This clone was recorded only once. The genes are TRBV27 and TRBJ1-1, with a tentative D call TRBD1 (5 bases). Trimming took 5 bases from V and 1 from J, leaving 11 bases between them. CDR3 size: 14 residues. Germline assignment: CDR1 MNHEY and CDR2 SMNVEV (reference sequence). The CDR3 DNA reads as TGTGCCAGCAGTAACAAGACAGAGAACACTGAAGCTTTCTTT. Residues: CASSNKTENTEAFF.

The V call is TRBV21-1, the J call TRBJ2-7; TRBD1, the table's D call, lacks a check against the DNA. TRBV21-1 is given as a pseudogene. The CDR3 runs 15 residues. CDR3 bases: TGTGCCAGCAGCCCGGGGACAGGGAGCTCCTACGAGCAGTACTTC. Translation: CASSPGTGSSYEQYF.

The chain employs TRBV2 and TRBJ1-5; no firm D call. Germline CDR1 is SNHLY and CDR2 is FYNNEI. The CDR3 covers 16 residues. V was cut by 1 base and J by 3 bases, with 13 bases left in between. The CDR3 DNA reads TGTGCCAGCAGTGAAGAAATCAGCCAGGTCAATCAGCCCCAGCATTTT. Protein sequence: CASSEEISQVNQPQHF.

This sequence joins TRBV5-1 and TRBJ2-4; 8 nucleotides align to TRBD2. The germline gives CDR1 SGHRS, CDR2 YFSETQ. After removal of 0 bases from V and 7 bases from J, the junction contained 6 bases not matched to a gene. The CDR3 covers 15 residues. CDR3 nucleotide sequence: TGCGCCAGCAGCTTGGTCCGGCGGGGGGCGAACATTCAGTACTTC. Translated, it gives CASSLVRRGANIQYF.

V and J are TRBV19 and TRBJ1-1; D possibly corresponds to TRBD1 (5 bases). This CDR3 contains 13 residues. CDR1 and CDR2 from the germline V gene are LNHDA and SQIVND (reference sequence). The V end lost 8 bases, the J end lost 5 bases, and 15 bases lay between the germline ends. CDR3 in amino acids: CASSRKEGTEAFF. The CDR3 DNA reads TGTGCCAGTTCACGGAAGGAGGGGACTGAAGCTTTCTTT.

This clone was seen only a few times. V gene TRBV19 combines with J gene TRBJ1-1; TRBD1 agrees at 7 bases. Germline V gene data show CDR1 as LNHDA and CDR2 as SQIVND (reference sequence). J gave up 3 bases and V 6 bases, and 7 bases lay outside the gene matches. This CDR3 has 14 residues. CDR3 residues: CASRADRWDTEAFF. The CDR3 nucleotides are TGTGCCAGTAGGGCGGACAGGTGGGACACTGAAGCTTTCTTT.